The following is a T cell receptor beta chain sequence with its context. As yet, its antigen is unknown. It was into CD45RA+ naive and CD45RA-negative memory subsets that the CD4+ cells were split. The record originates from a study of shared clonotypes between healthy human individuals. Study background: Plates per donor: three CD4 naive, three CD4 memory, two CD8 naive, one CD8 memory.

Study conclusions and caveats: Sampling covered blood only; tissue repertoires likely differ.

Germline assignment: CDR1 SGHRS and CDR2 YFSETQ. V trimming: 2 bases; J trimming: 5 bases; junction bases outside the gene matches: 8. CDR3 length equals 15 residues. The assay used deep level. Here immunoSEQ multiplex PCR was the method, and the copy in TCRdb shows in-frame clones only, minus some. The data show 2 million to 2.5 million clones, with approximately 93% seen just once and about 0.41% held by the top ten. This chain uses TRBV5-1 with TRBJ2-7; 9 positions agree with TRBD1. This TCR came from a man between 18 and 29 years old in good health. Some clones in this sample may be carry-over from other donors' samples. Sequencing input: naive CD4+ T cells from PBMCs. The subset denotes: CD45RA+ positively selected. CDR3 in amino acids: CASSFAGTGFNEQYF. The CDR3 nucleotides read TGCGCCAGCAGCTTCGCCGGGACAGGGTTCAACGAGCAGTACTTC. Drawing the rest from reference TRBV5-1 and TRBJ2-7, the complete variable domain is KAGVTQTPRYLIKTRGQQVTLSCSPISGHRSVSWYQQTPGQGLQFLFEYFSETQRNKGNFPGRFSGRQFSNSRSEMNVSTLELGDSALYLCASSFAGTGFNEQYFGPGTRLTVT.